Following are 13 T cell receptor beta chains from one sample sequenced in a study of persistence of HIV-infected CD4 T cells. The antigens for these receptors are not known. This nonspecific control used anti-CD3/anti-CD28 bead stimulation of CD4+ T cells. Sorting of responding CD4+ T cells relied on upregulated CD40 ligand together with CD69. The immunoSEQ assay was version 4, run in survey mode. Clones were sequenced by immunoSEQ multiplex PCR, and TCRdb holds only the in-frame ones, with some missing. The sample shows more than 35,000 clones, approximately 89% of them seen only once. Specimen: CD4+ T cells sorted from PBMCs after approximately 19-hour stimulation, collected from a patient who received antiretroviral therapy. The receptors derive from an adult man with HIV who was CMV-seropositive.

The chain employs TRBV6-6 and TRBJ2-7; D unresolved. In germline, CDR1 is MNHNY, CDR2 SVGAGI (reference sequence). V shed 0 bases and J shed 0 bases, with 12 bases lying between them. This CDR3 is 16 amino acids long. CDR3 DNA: TGTGCCAGCAGTTACTCGATCGACACCCCCTCCTACGAGCAGTACTTC. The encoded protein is CASSYSIDTPSYEQYF.

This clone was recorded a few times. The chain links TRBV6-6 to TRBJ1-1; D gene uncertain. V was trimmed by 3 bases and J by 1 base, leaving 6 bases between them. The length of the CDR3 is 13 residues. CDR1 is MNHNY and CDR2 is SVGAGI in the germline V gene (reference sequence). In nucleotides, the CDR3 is TGTGCCAGCAGTTATGGACCGAACACTGAAGCTTTCTTT. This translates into CASSYGPNTEAFF.

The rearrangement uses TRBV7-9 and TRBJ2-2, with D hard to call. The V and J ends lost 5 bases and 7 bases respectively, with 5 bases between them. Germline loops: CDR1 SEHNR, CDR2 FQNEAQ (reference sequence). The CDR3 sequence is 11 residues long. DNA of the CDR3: TGTGCCAGCAGCCGTCACGGGGAGCTGTTTTTT. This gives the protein CASSRHGELFF. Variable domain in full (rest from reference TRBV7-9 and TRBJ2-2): DTGVSQNPRHKITKRGQNVTFRCDPISEHNRLYWYRQTLGQGPEFLTYFQNEAQLEKSRLLSDRFSAERPKGSFSTLEIQRTEQGDSAMYLCASSRHGELFFGEGSRLTVL.

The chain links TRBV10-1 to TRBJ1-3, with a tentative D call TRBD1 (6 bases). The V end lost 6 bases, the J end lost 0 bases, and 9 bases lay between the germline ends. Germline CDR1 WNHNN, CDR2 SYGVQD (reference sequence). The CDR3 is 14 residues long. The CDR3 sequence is CASSGRGSGNTIYF. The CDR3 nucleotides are TGCGCCAGCAGCGGCAGGGGCTCTGGAAACACCATATATTTT.

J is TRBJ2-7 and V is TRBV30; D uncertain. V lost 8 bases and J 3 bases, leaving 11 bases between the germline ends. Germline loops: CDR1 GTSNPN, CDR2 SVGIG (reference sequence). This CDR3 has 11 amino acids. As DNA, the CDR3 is TGTGCCGCCAGTGAAAACTACGAGCAGTACTTC. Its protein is CAASENYEQYF. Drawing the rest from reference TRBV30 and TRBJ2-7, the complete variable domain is SQTIHQWPATLVQPVGSPLSLECTVEGTSNPNLYWYRQAAGRGLQLLFYSVGIGQISSEVPQNLSASRPQDRQFILSSKKLLLSDSGFYLCAASENYEQYFGPGTRLTVT.

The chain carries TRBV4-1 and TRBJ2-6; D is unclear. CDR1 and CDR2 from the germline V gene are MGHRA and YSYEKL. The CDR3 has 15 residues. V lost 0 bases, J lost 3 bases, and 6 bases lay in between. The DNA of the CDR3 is TGCGCCAGCAGCCAAGAAGGGTTTGGGGCCAACGTCCTGACTTTC. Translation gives CASSQEGFGANVLTF.

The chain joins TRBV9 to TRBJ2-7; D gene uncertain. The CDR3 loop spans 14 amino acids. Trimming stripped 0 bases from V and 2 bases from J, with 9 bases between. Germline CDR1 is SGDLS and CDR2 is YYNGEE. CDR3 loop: CASSVEAMTYEQYF. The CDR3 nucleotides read TGTGCCAGCAGCGTAGAGGCCATGACCTACGAGCAGTACTTC.

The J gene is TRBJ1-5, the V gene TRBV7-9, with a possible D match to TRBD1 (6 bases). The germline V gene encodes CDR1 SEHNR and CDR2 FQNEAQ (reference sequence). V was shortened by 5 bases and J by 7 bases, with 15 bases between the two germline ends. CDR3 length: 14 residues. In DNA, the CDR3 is TGTGCCAGCAGCCCCGGACAGCCAGGGCAGCCCCAGCATTTT. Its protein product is CASSPGQPGQPQHF.

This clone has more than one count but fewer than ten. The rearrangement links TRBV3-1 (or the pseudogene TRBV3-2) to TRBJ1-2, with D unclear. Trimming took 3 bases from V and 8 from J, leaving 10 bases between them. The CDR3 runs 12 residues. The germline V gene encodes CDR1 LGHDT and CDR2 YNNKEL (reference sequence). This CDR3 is CASSQGVGGYTF. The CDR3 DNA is TGTGCCAGCAGCCAGGGCGTTGGAGGCTACACCTTC.

CDR3 DNA: TGCGCCAGCAGCTTAGTTGCTGGGCAGAGCTATGGCTACACCTTC. This translates into CASSLVAGQSYGYTF. The chain combines TRBV5-1 with TRBJ1-2; D remains unclear. Germline assignment: CDR1 SGHRS and CDR2 YFSETQ. V was shortened by 2 bases and J by 4 bases, with 15 bases between the two germline ends. The CDR3 is 15 residues long.

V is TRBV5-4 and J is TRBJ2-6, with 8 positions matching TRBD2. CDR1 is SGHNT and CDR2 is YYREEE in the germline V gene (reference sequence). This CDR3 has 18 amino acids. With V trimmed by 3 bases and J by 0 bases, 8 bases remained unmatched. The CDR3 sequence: CASSYGAGGASGANVLTF. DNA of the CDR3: TGTGCCAGCAGCTACGGGGCGGGGGGCGCCTCTGGGGCCAACGTCCTGACTTTC.

The DNA of the CDR3 is TGTGCCAGCTCACGCGGACAGGGGAACACCTACGAGCAGTACTTC. This translates into CASSRGQGNTYEQYF. The chain links TRBV18 to TRBJ2-7; 9 nucleotides align to TRBD1. V lost 4 bases to trimming and J lost 2 bases; unmatched junction nucleotides: 6. The CDR3 sequence is 15 residues long. Per germline, CDR1 KGHSH and CDR2 LQKENI.

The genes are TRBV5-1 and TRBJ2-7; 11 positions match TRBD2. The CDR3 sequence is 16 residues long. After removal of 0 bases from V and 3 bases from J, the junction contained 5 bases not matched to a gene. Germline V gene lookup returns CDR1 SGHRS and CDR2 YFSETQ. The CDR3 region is CASSLEASGGFYEQYF. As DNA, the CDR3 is TGCGCCAGCAGCTTGGAGGCTAGCGGGGGGTTCTACGAGCAGTACTTC.